This note documents a single T cell receptor beta chain sequence. Its antigen is not known. These data originate in a study of T cell responses to AZD1222 COVID-19 vaccine. About the study: The analysis combined second doses at about 4 or about 12 weeks.

Measured with immunoSEQ multiplex PCR; TCRdb has only the in-frame clones, and not every one. The sample lists about 100,000 clones; around 85% were seen once. This CDR3 contains 17 residues. The trim removed 4 bases at V and 2 bases at J, leaving 5 bases unmatched. CDR1 and CDR2 (germline): WNHNN, SYGVQD (reference sequence). Study-level results: Just six AZD1222 recipients tested seropositive at baseline. Spike was spanned by vaccine-associated CD4 TCRs, which were dominant at 160-218 and 743-854. The donors showed a predominance of white British ancestry and of females, with possible underestimation of clonal diversity.

This receptor was taken from an adult in good health. The sample was peripheral blood, taken on day 0 of AZD1222 vaccination. The chain carries TRBV10-1 and TRBJ2-2, with 12 bases lining up with TRBD2. CDR3 loop: CASSGSGLAGNTGELFF. As DNA, the CDR3 is TGCGCCAGCAGTGGATCCGGACTAGCGGGAAACACCGGGGAGCTGTTTTTT.